The TCR beta chain described here comes from a study of spatial heterogeneity in lung cancer. TCRdb re-called the 5' RACE reads with MiXCR, one entry per CDR3 protein. The table has 90,000 to 95,000 distinct CDR3 sequences, approximately 12% seen once. Sample time point: sample taken at primary tumor resection. Donors were 55 to 75 untreated early-stage non-small cell lung cancer patients. Extraction of whole RNA from tumor, nontumor lung or frozen PBMC preceded unsorted sequencing. This clonotype was detected only a few times. Germline trimming cut 0 bases from V and 5 bases from J; bases unmatched to any gene: 9. There are 17 residues in the CDR3. Germline CDR1 reads SGDLS; CDR2 reads YYNGEE.

The receptor was isolated from a male donor with early-stage non-small cell lung cancer. The genes are TRBV9 and TRBJ2-1; TRBD2 matches at 9 bases. This specimen consisted of PBMCs, obtained at surgery. CDR3 region: CASSVEAGGPKNNEQFF. DNA for the CDR3: TGTGCCAGCAGCGTAGAAGCGGGAGGCCCAAAAAACAATGAGCAGTTCTTC.